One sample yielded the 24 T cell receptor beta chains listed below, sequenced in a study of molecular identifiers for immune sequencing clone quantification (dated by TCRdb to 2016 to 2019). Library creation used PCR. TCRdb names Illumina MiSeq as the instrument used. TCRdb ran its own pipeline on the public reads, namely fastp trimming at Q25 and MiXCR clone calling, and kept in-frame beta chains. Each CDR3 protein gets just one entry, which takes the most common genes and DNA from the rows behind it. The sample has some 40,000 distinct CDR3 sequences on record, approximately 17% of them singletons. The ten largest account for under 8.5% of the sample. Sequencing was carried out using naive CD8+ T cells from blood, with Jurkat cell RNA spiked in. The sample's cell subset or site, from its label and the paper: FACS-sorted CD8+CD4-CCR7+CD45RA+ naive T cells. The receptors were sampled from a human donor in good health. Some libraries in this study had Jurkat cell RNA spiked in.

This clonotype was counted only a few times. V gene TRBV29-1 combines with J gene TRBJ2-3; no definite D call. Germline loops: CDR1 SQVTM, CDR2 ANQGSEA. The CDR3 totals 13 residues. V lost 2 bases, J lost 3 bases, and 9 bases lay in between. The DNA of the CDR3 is TGCAGCGTTGAATCCGACTTTACAGATACGCAGTATTTT. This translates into CSVESDFTDTQYF.

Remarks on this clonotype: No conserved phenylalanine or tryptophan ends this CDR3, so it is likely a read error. Here the CDR3 reads CASSLVGGSSTDTQYL. Written as DNA, the CDR3 is TGTGCCAGCAGCTTAGTCGGAGGCTCTAGCACAGATACGCAGTATCTT. The chain carries TRBV7-8 and TRBJ2-3, with D possibly TRBD2 on 5 matching bases. Germline loops: CDR1 SGHVS, CDR2 FQNEAQ. The CDR3 sequence is 16 residues long. The V gene lost 1 base and the J gene lost 0 bases, with 11 bases spanning the gap.

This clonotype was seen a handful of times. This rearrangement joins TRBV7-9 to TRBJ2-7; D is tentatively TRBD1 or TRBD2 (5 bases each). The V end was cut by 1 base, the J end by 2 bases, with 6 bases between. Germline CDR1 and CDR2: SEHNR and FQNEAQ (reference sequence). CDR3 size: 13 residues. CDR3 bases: TGTGCCAGCAGCTTAGAGGGACCCTACGAGCAGTACTTC. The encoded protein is CASSLEGPYEQYF.

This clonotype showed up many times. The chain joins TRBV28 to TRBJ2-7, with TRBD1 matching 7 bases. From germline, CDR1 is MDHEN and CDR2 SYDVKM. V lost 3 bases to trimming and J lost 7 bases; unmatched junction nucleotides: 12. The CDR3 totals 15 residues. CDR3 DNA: TGTGCCAGCAGTTTCATAACAGGGGCCGCTGGGGAGCAGTACTTC. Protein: CASSFITGAAGEQYF. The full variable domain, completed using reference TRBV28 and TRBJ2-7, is DVKVTQSSRYLVKRTGEKVFLECVQDMDHENMFWYRQDPGLGLRLIYFSYDVKMKEKGDIPEGYSVSREKKERFSLILESASTNQTSMYLCASSFITGAAGEQYFGPGTRLTVT.

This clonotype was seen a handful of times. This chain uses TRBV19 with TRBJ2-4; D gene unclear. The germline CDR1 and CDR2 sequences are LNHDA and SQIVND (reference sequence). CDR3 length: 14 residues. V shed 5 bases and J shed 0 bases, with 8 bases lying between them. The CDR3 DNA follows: TGTGCCAGTAGTGACTTTTTAGCCAAAAACATTCAGTACTTC. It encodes CASSDFLAKNIQYF.

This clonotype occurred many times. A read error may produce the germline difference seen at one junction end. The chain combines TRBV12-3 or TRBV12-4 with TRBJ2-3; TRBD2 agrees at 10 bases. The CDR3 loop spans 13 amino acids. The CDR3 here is CASSLAGADTQYF. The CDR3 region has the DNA TGTGCCAGCAGTCTAGCGGGAGCAGATACGCAGTATTTT.

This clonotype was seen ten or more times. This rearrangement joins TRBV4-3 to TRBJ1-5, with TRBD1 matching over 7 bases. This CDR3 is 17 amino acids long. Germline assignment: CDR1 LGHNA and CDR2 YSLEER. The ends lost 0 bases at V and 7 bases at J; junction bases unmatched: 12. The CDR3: CASSQEPGPRGIQPQHF. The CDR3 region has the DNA TGCGCCAGCAGCCAAGAACCGGGGCCCAGGGGGATACAGCCCCAGCATTTT.

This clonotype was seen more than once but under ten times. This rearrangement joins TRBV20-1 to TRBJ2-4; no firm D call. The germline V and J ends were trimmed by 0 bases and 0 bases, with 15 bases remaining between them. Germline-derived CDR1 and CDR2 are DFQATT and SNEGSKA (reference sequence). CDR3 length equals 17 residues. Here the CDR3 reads CSARDRYWTLAKNIQYF. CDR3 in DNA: TGCAGTGCTAGAGATCGGTACTGGACCCTAGCCAAAAACATTCAGTACTTC.

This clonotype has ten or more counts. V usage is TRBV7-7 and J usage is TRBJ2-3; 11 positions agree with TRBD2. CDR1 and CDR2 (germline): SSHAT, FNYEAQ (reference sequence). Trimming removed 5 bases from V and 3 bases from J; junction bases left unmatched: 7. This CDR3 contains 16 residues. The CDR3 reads CASSQRLAGLTDTQYF. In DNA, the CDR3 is TGTGCCAGCAGCCAGAGACTAGCGGGATTGACAGATACGCAGTATTTT.

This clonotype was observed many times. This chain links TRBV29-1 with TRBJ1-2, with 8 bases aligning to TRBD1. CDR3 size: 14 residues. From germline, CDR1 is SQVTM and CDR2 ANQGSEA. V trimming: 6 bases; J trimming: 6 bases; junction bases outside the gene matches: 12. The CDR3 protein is CSVPGTGTPHGYTF. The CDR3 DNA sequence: TGCAGCGTGCCCGGGACAGGAACCCCTCATGGCTACACCTTC.

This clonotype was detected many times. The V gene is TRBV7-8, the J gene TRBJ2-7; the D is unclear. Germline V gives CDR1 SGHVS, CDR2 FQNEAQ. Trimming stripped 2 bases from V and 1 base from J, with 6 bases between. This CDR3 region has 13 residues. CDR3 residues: CASSLTQSYEQYF. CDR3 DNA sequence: TGTGCCAGCAGCTTAACGCAGTCCTACGAGCAGTACTTC.

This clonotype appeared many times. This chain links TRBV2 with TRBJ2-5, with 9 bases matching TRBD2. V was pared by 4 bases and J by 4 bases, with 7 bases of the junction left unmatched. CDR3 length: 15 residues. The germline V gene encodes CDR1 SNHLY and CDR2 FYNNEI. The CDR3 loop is CASSGLAGEIETQYF. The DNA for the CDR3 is TGTGCCAGCAGTGGATTAGCGGGAGAAATAGAGACCCAGTACTTC.

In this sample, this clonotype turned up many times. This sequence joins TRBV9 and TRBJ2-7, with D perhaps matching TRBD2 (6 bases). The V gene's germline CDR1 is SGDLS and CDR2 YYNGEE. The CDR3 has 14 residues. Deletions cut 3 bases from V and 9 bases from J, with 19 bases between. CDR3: CASSDSGDESLQYF. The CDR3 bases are TGTGCCAGCAGCGATAGCGGAGACGAGAGCCTGCAGTACTTC.

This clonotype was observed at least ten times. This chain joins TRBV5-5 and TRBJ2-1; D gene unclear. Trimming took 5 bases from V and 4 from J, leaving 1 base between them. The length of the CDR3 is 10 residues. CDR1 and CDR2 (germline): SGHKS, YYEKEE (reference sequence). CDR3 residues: CASSYNEQFF. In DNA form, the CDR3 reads TGTGCCAGCAGTTACAATGAGCAGTTCTTC.

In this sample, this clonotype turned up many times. CDR3 region: CASSTGLIEQYF. The CDR3 region has the DNA TGTGCCAGCAGCACGGGACTAATCGAGCAGTACTTC. V usage is TRBV12-3 or TRBV12-4 and J usage is TRBJ2-7; 7 bases line up with TRBD2. This CDR3 is built from 12 residues. V lost 6 bases to trimming and J lost 6 bases; unmatched junction nucleotides: 5.

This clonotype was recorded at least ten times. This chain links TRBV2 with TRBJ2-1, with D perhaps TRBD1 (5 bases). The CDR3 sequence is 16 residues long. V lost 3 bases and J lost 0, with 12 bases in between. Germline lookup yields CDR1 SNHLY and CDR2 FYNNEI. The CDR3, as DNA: TGTGCCAGCAGTGATATTCCGGACACCTCCTACAATGAGCAGTTCTTC. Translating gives CASSDIPDTSYNEQFF.

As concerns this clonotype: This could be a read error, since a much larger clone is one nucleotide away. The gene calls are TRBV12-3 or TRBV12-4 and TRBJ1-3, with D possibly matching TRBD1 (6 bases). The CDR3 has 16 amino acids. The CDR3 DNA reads TGTGCCAGCAGTTTATTTCCAGGGGTCCCTGGAAGCACCATATATTTT. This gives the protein CASSLFPGVPGSTIYF.

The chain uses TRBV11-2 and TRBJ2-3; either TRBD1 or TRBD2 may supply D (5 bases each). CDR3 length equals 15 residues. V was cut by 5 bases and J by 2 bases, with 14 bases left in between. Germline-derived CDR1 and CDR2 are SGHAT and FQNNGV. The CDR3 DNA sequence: TGTGCCAGCAGCCCACCGGGACGCACCACAGATACGCAGTATTTT. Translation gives CASSPPGRTTDTQYF.

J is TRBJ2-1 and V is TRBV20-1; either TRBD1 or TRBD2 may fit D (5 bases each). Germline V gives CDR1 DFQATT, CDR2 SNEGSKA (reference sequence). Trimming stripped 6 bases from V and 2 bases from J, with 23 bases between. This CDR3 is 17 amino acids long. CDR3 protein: CSALGPAESLTYNEQFF. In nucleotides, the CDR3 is TGCAGTGCCCTGGGACCAGCGGAATCCCTTACCTACAATGAGCAGTTCTTC.

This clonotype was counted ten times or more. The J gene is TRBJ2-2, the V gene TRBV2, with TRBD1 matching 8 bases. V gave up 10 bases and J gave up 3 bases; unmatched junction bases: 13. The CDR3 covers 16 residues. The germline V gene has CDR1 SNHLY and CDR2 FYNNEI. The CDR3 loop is CAIKHQTGGYTGELFF. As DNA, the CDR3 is TGTGCCATTAAGCACCAAACAGGGGGATACACCGGGGAGCTGTTTTTT.

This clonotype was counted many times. The CDR3 sequence: CASSLEGDEKLFF. The CDR3 DNA follows: TGCGCCAGCAGCTTGGAAGGGGATGAAAAACTGTTTTTT. The chain has TRBV5-1 and TRBJ1-4, with D tentatively TRBD1 (5 bases). The CDR3 is made up of 13 amino acids. Germline V gene sequence: CDR1 SGHRS, CDR2 YFSETQ. The V and J ends lost 0 bases and 6 bases respectively, with 6 bases between them.

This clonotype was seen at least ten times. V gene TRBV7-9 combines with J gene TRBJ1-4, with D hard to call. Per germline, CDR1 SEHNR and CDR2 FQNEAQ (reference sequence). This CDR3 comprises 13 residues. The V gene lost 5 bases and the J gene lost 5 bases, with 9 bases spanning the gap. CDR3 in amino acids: CASSAPGNEKLFF. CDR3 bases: TGTGCCAGCAGCGCCCCCGGGAATGAAAAACTGTTTTTT.

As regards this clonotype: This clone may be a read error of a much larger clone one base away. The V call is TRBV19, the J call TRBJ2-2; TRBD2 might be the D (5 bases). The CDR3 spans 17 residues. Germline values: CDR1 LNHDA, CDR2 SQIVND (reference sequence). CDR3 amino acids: CASSIDRASTNTEELFF. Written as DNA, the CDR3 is TGTGCCAGTAGTATAGATCGGGCTAGCACGAACACCGAGGAGCTGTTTTTT.

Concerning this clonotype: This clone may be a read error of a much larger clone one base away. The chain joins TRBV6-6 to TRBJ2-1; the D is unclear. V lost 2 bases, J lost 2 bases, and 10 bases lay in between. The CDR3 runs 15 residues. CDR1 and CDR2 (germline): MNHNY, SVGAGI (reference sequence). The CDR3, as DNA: TGTGCCAGCAGTTACGTCGTGAGGCCCTACAATGAGCAGTTCTTC. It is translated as CASSYVVRPYNEQFF.